Below, 19 T cell receptor beta chains from the same sample are listed, as sequenced in a study of blood T cells in healthy people across ages. Alongside a J-beta primer mix, a sample-barcoded 5' primer served in a second PCR lasting roughly 6 to 11 cycles. TCRdb re-derived calls from the 5' RACE reads in MiXCR, one entry per CDR3 protein. The table shows about 810,000 distinct CDR3 sequences, with roughly 40% occurring only once. The sample comprised blood. These receptors came from a man between 18 and 29 years old in good health.

A note on this clonotype: Mismatch with germline at one junction end may stem from a read error. This chain joins TRBV10-2 and TRBJ2-3; the match to TRBD2 covers 14 bases. Germline CDR1 reads WSHSY; CDR2 reads SAAADI. The CDR3 is 18 amino acids. The CDR3 loop reads CASSGGTSGRGSTDTQYF. In nucleotides, the CDR3 is TGCGCTAGCAGCGGGGGGACTAGCGGGAGAGGGTCGACAGATACGCAGTATTTT.

In this sample, this clonotype turned up once. The gene calls are TRBV6-2 or TRBV6-3 and TRBJ2-1; a possible D gene is TRBD1 (5 bases). V dropped 6 bases and J dropped 6 bases, with 18 bases sitting between them. This CDR3 region has 15 residues. Germline CDR1 MNHEY, CDR2 SVGEGT. The CDR3 region has the DNA TGTGCCAGCAGCCAAGGGCGATTGGGGCGCAATGAGCAGTTCTTC. Its protein is CASSQGRLGRNEQFF.

This sequence joins TRBV7-9 and TRBJ2-7; 11 nucleotides line up with TRBD2. Germline assignment: CDR1 SEHNR and CDR2 FQNEAQ (reference sequence). CDR3 length: 15 residues. V shed 2 bases and J 6 bases; nucleotides not matched to a gene: 6. CDR3 amino acids: CASSLWSSGGFEQYF. Written as DNA, the CDR3 is TGTGCCAGCAGCTTATGGTCTAGCGGGGGGTTCGAGCAGTACTTC.

This clonotype was found once. The rearrangement joins TRBV6-2 or TRBV6-3 to TRBJ2-2; TRBD1 matches 9 bases. The CDR3 has 15 residues. The V segment lost 4 bases and the J segment 6 bases; nucleotides outside the gene matches: 6. The germline V gene encodes CDR1 MNHEY and CDR2 SVGEGT. The CDR3 nucleotides read TGTGCCAGCAGTTCCTGGGACAGGGTCGCCGGGGAGCTGTTTTTT. This sequence encodes CASSSWDRVAGELFF.

Turning to this clonotype: A much larger clone differs from this one at a single base, so this may be a read error. The V call is TRBV12-3 or TRBV12-4, the J call TRBJ2-1, with D unclear. The CDR3 spans 15 residues. In DNA form, the CDR3 reads TGTGCCAGCAGACCCCCTGCGAGCTCCAACAATGAGCAGTTCTTC. This codes for CASRPPASSNNEQFF.

The gene calls are TRBV27 and TRBJ2-2; D gene uncertain. The CDR3 length is 15 residues. Germline loops: CDR1 MNHEY, CDR2 SMNVEV (reference sequence). V was clipped by 0 bases and J by 4 bases, with 9 bases between them. CDR3 DNA sequence: TGTGCCAGCAGTTTATCGGGCCGGTCCACCGGGGAGCTGTTTTTT. As protein: CASSLSGRSTGELFF.

V usage is TRBV11-3 and J usage is TRBJ2-1; TRBD2 agrees at 10 bases. The CDR3 covers 16 residues. Looked up from germline, CDR1 is SGHNT and CDR2 is YENEEA. Trimming removed 3 bases from V and 9 bases from J; junction bases left unmatched: 11. The CDR3 is CASSFASGSSQVEQFF. CDR3 sequence (DNA): TGTGCCAGCAGCTTCGCTAGCGGGAGTTCCCAGGTTGAGCAGTTCTTC.

V and J are TRBV21-1 and TRBJ1-6; TRBD1, the table's D call, lacks a check against the DNA. TRBV21-1 represents a pseudogene. The CDR3 length is 12 residues. The chain's CDR3 is CASSRPPPPLHF. The CDR3 nucleotides are TGTGCCAGCAGCCGTCCCCCTCCACCCCTCCACTTT.

This clonotype has more than one count but fewer than ten. The chain links TRBV20-1 to TRBJ1-4; TRBD1 matches at 7 bases. The CDR3 has 15 amino acids. With 3 bases clipped from V and 4 bases from J, the junction kept 8 bases outside the gene matches. Germline CDR1 is DFQATT and CDR2 is SNEGSKA (reference sequence). The CDR3 DNA reads TGCAGTGCTAGCCAGACAGGGAAACGTAATGAAAAACTGTTTTTT. Its protein product is CSASQTGKRNEKLFF.

The rearrangement links TRBV2 to TRBJ1-2; a weak D match, TRBD1 (5 bases). Germline loops: CDR1 SNHLY, CDR2 FYNNEI. Between the trimmed V and J ends, which lost 6 bases and 4 bases, there was a span of 15 bases. The CDR3 consists of 14 residues. The CDR3, as DNA: TGTGCCAGCAGGGCAGACAGTGTCCCCTATGGCTACACCTTC. Translated: CASRADSVPYGYTF.

This clonotype was counted only a few times. J is TRBJ1-2 and V is TRBV4-1, with 8 nucleotides matching TRBD1. The V gene end was trimmed by 5 bases and the J gene end by 3 bases; junction bases not matched to a gene: 8. CDR3 length equals 15 residues. The germline V gene encodes CDR1 MGHRA and CDR2 YSYEKL. CDR3 amino acids: CASSSRTGKDYGYTF. CDR3 coding DNA: TGCGCCAGCAGCTCCCGGACAGGGAAGGACTATGGCTACACCTTC.

A word on this clonotype: The junction does not match germline at one end; this may be a read error. This rearrangement joins TRBV29-1 to TRBJ2-7; 8 nucleotides match TRBD2. The closer fit of TRBJ2-5 to the DNA end suggests the J call may be wrong. The CDR3 sequence is 14 residues long. Per the germline V gene, CDR1 is SQVTM and CDR2 is ANQGSEA. CDR3 in amino acids: CSAELAEFPETQYF. The CDR3 region has the DNA TGCAGCGCTGAACTAGCGGAATTTCCGGAGACCCAGTACTTC.

The rearrangement joins TRBV18 to TRBJ2-1; D remains unclear. Germline CDR1 is KGHSH and CDR2 is LQKENI. CDR3 length: 14 amino acids. The V end lost 2 bases, the J end lost 5 bases, and 10 bases lay between the germline ends. The CDR3 loop is CASSPERFNNEQFF. CDR3 coding DNA: TGTGCCAGCTCACCAGAACGGTTTAACAATGAGCAGTTCTTC.

On this clonotype itself: A much larger clone is a single base away; this may be a read error. The chain recombines TRBV12-3 or TRBV12-4 with TRBJ2-5; 10 nucleotides match TRBD2. V lost 5 bases to trimming and J lost 4 bases; unmatched junction nucleotides: 10. The CDR3 has 16 residues. The CDR3 loop reads CASSPVTSGVVETQYF. DNA for the CDR3: TGTGCCAGCAGTCCAGTAACTAGCGGGGTCGTAGAGACCCAGTACTTC.

J is TRBJ2-7 and V is TRBV7-2; TRBD1 agrees at 7 bases. The CDR3 length is 14 residues. V trimming: 4 bases; J trimming: 6 bases; junction bases outside the gene matches: 9. Germline values: CDR1 SGHTA, CDR2 FQGNSA. Here the CDR3 reads CASSSRQGYREQYF. CDR3 in DNA: TGTGCCAGCAGCTCCCGACAGGGATATCGCGAGCAGTACTTC.

This chain links TRBV12-3 or TRBV12-4 with TRBJ2-7, with D possibly called TRBD1 or TRBD2 (5 bases each). Deletions cut 6 bases from V and 4 bases from J, with 16 bases between. The CDR3 contains 14 residues. The CDR3 DNA follows: TGTGCCAGCAGAGGACCCTGGGACCATTACGAGCAGTACTTC. It yields the protein CASRGPWDHYEQYF.

The chain uses TRBV7-2 and TRBJ2-3, with D perhaps matching TRBD1 (6 bases). CDR1 SGHTA and CDR2 FQGNSA come from the germline V gene. Between the trimmed V and J ends, which lost 11 bases and 0 bases, there was a span of 12 bases. The CDR3 covers 13 residues. CDR3 nucleotides: TGTGCCCACAGGGAGTTGAGCACAGATACGCAGTATTTT. Translation gives CAHRELSTDTQYF.

The chain uses TRBV12-3 or TRBV12-4 and TRBJ1-2; D remains ambiguous. This CDR3 region has 16 residues. V was clipped by 4 bases and J by 7 bases, with 22 bases between them. CDR3 sequence: CASSSGQGSLTCGYTF. The CDR3 DNA is TGTGCCAGCAGTTCCGGGCAAGGTAGTTTGACCTGTGGCTACACCTTC.

J is TRBJ1-1 and V is TRBV2; weak D call: TRBD1 (6 bases). The CDR3 has 13 residues. Germline V gene lookup returns CDR1 SNHLY and CDR2 FYNNEI. Trimming removed 3 bases at V and 5 bases at J, with 10 bases between. CDR3 protein: CASSDGGWTEAFF. CDR3 bases: TGTGCCAGCAGTGACGGGGGCTGGACTGAAGCTTTCTTT. The variable domain in full, completed from reference TRBV2 and TRBJ1-1, reads EPEVTQTPSHQVTQMGQEVILRCVPISNHLYFYWYRQILGQKVEFLVSFYNNEISEKSEIFDDQFSVERPDGSNFTLKIRSTKLEDSAMYFCASSDGGWTEAFFGQGTRLTVV.